The present entry profiles one T cell receptor beta chain with its context. The antigen is not known. Trimming removed 7 bases from V and 3 bases from J, with 9 bases in between. Germline-derived CDR1 and CDR2 are LNHDA and SQIVND (reference sequence). CDR3 length: 12 residues. The data belong to a study of T-cell memory formation after mild COVID-19. Whole-study findings and limits: While clones contracting from day 15 to 85 were balanced between CD4 and CD8, later expanders leaned CD4+. Within pre-infection memory, some responding clones were found, suggesting cross-reactive memory joined.

The TCR alpha and TCR beta cDNA libraries, bearing sample barcodes and UMIs, were generated by 5'RACE using constant-segment primers. One entry per CDR3 protein, called by TCRdb with MiXCR from the 5' RACE reads. Of hundreds of thousands of distinct CDR3 sequences listed, 20% are singletons. The rearrangement uses TRBV19 and TRBJ1-1; D unclear. Sequencing was carried out using PBMCs or a T cell subset sorted from them (not recorded which). This receptor was obtained from an adult woman who had mild COVID-19 (a few samples of this study predate the infection). Cell type and time point are not known. CDR3 coding DNA: TGTGCCAGTACTGAAGGCTACACTGAAGCTTTCTTT. This codes for CASTEGYTEAFF.